The T cell receptor beta chain under discussion was sequenced for a study of human T cells and chemical hapten exposure. Overall study context: Patients, mostly women, had alopecia areata, alopecia totalis or alopecia universalis. Study-wide results and limits: A positive correlation with patch test score was shown by PT1 expanded TCR counts.

Individual cDNA molecules (in the library) carried attached unique molecular identifiers. Per the study methods: Individual samples carried between roughly 23,224 and 700,000 TCRs, with more than 85,000 as the median. TCRdb re-called the RACE reads through MiXCR, storing one row per CDR3 protein. TCRdb's processing, not the authors', yielded these V and J calls. The profile shows roughly 200,000 distinct CDR3 sequences, 24% of them singletons. Germline loops: CDR1 SGHRS, CDR2 YFSETQ. This CDR3 region has 16 residues. V lost 3 bases and J lost 1; bases outside the gene matches: 8. This clonotype was observed a few times. The target antigen is unknown. The sample's time point: patch test 3, about 24 weeks after DPC sensitization. Treatment here: therapeutic diphenylcyclopropenone sensitization with weekly scalp DPC.

The sample was whole blood, taken in connection with sensitization to the hapten diphenylcyclopropenone (DPC). The sequence came from a woman between 40 and 50 years old with alopecia areata. Some clones in this sample may be carry-over from other donors' samples. The chain uses TRBV5-1 and TRBJ1-1; 8 bases are a match to TRBD1. This chain's CDR3 is CASSSRSGTGNTEAFF. CDR3 sequence (DNA): TGCGCCAGCAGCTCGAGGAGTGGGACAGGGAACACTGAAGCTTTCTTT.